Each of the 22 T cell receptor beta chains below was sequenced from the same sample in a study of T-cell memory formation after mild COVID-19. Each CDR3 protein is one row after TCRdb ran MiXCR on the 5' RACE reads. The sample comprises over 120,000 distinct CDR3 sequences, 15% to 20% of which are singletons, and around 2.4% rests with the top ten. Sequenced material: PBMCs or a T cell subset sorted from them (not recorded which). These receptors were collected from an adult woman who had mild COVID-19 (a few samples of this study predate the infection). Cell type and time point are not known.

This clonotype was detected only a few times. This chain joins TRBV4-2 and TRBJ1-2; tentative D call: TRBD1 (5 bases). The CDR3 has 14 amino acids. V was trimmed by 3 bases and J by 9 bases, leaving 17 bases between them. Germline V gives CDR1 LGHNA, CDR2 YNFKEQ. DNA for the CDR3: TGTGCCAGCAGCCACTCCGCGGACACTCGGAGCTACACCTTC. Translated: CASSHSADTRSYTF.

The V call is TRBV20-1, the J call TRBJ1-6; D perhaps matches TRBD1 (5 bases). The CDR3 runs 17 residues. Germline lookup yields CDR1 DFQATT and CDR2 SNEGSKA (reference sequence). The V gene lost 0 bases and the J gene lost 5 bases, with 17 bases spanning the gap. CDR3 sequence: CSARDRSRAVDNSPLHF. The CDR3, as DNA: TGCAGTGCTAGAGATCGAAGCAGGGCGGTCGATAATTCACCCCTCCACTTT.

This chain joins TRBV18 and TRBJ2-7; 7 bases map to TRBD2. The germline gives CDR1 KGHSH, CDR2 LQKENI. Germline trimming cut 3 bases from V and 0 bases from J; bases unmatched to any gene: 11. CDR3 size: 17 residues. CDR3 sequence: CASSPGRGGGGSYEQYF. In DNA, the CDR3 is TGTGCCAGCTCACCTGGGCGTGGCGGGGGAGGCTCCTACGAGCAGTACTTC. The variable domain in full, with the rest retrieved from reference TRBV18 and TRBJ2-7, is NAGVMQNPRHLVRRRGQEARLRCSPMKGHSHVYWYRQLPEEGLKFMVYLQKENIIDESGMPKERFSAEFPKEGPSILRIQQVVRGDSAAYFCASSPGRGGGGSYEQYFGPGTRLTVT.

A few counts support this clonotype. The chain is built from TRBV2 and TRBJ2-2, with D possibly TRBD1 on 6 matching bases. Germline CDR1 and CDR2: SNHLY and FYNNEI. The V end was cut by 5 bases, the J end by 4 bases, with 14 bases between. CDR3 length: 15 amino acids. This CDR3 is CASSTQDSLTGELFF. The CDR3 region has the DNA TGTGCCAGCAGTACCCAGGACAGTCTCACCGGGGAGCTGTTTTTT.

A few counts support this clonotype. The CDR3 nucleotides are TGCAGTGCTAGCCCAGGATCCGCAATCGTGGCTTTCTTT. Protein: CSASPGSAIVAFF. The rearrangement uses TRBV20-1 and TRBJ1-1; D unclear. The V gene's germline CDR1 is DFQATT and CDR2 SNEGSKA (reference sequence). Trimming took 3 bases from V and 11 from J, leaving 19 bases between them. The CDR3 covers 13 residues.

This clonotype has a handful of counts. CDR3 sequence (DNA): TGTGCCAGCAGTTGGCGGGGTTTAGAGACCCAGTACTTC. Amino acids: CASSWRGLETQYF. The V call is TRBV12-3 or TRBV12-4, the J call TRBJ2-5; possible D gene TRBD2, 6 bases. This CDR3 spans 13 amino acids. The V and J ends lost 4 bases and 4 bases respectively, with 10 bases between them.

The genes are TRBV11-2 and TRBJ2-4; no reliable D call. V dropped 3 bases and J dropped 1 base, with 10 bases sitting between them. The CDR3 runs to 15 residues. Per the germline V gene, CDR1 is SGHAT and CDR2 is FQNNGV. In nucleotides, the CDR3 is TGTGCCAGCAGCTTTCTGGAGTTGGCCAAAAACATTCAGTACTTC. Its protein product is CASSFLELAKNIQYF.

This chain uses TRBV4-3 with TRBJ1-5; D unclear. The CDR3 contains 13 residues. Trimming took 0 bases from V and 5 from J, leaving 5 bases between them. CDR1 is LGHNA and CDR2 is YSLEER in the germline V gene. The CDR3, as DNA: TGCGCCAGCAGCCAAGACTGGGATCAGCCCCAGCATTTT. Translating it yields CASSQDWDQPQHF.

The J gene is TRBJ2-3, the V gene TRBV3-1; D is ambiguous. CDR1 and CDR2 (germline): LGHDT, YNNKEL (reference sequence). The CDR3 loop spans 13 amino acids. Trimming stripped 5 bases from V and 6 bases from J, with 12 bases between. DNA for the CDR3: TGTGCCAGCAGCACCCCCCTGGGGGATACGCAGTATTTT. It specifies CASSTPLGDTQYF.

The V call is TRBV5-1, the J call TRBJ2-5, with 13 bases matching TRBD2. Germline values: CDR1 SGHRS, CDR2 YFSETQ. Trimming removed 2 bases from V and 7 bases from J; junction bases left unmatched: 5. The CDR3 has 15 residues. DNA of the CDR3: TGCGCCAGCAGCTTACTAGCGGGGGGGCTGGCGACCCAGTACTTC. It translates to CASSLLAGGLATQYF.

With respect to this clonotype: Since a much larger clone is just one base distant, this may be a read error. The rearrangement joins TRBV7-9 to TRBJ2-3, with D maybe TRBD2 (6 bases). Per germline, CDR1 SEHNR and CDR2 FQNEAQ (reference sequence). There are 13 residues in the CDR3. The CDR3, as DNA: TGTGTCAGCAGCTTAGGAGGGGCAGATACGCAGTATTTT. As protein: CVSSLGGADTQYF.

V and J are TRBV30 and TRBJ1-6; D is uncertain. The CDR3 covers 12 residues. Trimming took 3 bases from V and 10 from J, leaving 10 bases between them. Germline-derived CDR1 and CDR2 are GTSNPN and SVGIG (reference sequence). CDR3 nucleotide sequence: TGTGCCTGGAGGGGTACTGGGTCACCCCTCCACTTT. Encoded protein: CAWRGTGSPLHF.

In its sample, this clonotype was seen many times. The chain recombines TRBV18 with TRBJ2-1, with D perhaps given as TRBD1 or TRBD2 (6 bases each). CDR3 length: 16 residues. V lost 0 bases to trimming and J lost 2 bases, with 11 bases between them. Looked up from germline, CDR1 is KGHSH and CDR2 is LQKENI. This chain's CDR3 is CASSPPTGGAYNEQFF. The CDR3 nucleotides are TGTGCCAGCTCACCACCGACAGGAGGGGCCTACAATGAGCAGTTCTTC.

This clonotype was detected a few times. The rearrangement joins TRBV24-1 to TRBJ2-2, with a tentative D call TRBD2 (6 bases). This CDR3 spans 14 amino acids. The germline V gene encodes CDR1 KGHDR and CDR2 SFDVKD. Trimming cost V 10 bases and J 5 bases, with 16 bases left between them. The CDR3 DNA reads TGTGCCACTCGTCGGGGGACGGGGACCGGGGAGCTGTTTTTT. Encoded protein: CATRRGTGTGELFF.

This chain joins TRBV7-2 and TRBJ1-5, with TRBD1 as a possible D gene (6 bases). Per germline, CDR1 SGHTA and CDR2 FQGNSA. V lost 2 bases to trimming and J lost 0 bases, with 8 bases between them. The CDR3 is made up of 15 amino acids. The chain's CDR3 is CASSLWTDSNQPQHF. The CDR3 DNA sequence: TGTGCCAGCAGCTTATGGACAGATAGCAATCAGCCCCAGCATTTT.

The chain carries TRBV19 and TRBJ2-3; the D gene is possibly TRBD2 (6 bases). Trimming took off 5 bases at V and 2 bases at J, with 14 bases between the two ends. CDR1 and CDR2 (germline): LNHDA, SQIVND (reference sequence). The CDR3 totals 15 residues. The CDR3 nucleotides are TGTGCCAGTAGTGCCCAGGGAGGCTTCACAGATACGCAGTATTTT. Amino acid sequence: CASSAQGGFTDTQYF.

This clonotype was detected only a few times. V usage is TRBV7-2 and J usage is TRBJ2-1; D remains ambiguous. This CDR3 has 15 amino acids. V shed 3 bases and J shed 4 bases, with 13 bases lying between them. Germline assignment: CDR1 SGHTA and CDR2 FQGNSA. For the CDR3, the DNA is TGTGCCAGCAGCTTGGTGGGAACGTCTTACAATGAGCAGTTCTTC. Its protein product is CASSLVGTSYNEQFF. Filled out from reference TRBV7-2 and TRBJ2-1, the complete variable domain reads GAGVSQSPSNKVTEKGKDVELRCDPISGHTALYWYRQSLGQGLEFLIYFQGNSAPDKSGLPSDRFSAERTGGSVSTLTIQRTQQEDSAVYLCASSLVGTSYNEQFFGPGTRLTVL.

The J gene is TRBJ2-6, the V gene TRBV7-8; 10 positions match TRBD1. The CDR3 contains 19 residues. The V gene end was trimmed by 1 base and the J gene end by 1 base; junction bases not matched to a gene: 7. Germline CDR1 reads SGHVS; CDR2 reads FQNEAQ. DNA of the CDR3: TGTGCCAGCAGCTTAGTATTCGGACAGGGGGTTTCTGGGGCCAACGTCCTGACTTTC. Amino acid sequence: CASSLVFGQGVSGANVLTF. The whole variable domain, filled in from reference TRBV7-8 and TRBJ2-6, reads GAGVSQSPRYKVAKRGQDVALRCDPISGHVSLFWYQQALGQGPEFLTYFQNEAQLDKSGLPSDRFFAERPEGSVSTLKIQRTQQEDSAVYLCASSLVFGQGVSGANVLTFGAGSRLTVL.

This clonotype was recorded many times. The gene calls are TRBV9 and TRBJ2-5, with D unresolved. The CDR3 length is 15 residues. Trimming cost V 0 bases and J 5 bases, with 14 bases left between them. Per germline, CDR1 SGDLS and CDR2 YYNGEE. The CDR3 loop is CASSVGSLQRETQYF. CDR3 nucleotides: TGTGCCAGCAGCGTAGGTAGCCTCCAAAGGGAGACCCAGTACTTC.

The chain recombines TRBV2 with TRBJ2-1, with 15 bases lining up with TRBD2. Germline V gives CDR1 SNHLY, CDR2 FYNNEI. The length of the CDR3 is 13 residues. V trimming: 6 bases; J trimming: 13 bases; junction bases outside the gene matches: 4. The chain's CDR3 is CASRRTSGGVQFF. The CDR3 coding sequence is TGTGCCAGCAGGAGGACTAGCGGGGGGGTTCAGTTCTTC. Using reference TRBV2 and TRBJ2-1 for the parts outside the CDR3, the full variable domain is EPEVTQTPSHQVTQMGQEVILRCVPISNHLYFYWYRQILGQKVEFLVSFYNNEISEKSEIFDDQFSVERPDGSNFTLKIRSTKLEDSAMYFCASRRTSGGVQFFGPGTRLTVL.

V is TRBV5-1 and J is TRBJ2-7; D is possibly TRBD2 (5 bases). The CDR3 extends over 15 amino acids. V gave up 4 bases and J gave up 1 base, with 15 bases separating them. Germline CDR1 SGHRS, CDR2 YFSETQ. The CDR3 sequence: CASSPGRGLSYEQYF. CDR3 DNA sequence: TGCGCCAGCAGCCCTGGGCGAGGGTTATCCTACGAGCAGTACTTC.

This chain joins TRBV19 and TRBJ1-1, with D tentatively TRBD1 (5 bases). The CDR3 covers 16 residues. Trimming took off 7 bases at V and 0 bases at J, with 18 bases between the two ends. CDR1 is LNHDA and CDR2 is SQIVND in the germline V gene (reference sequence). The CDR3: CASTFLSGMLNTEAFF. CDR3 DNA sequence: TGTGCCAGTACCTTTCTGTCAGGGATGCTGAACACTGAAGCTTTCTTT.